The 4 T cell receptor beta chains presented below share a single source sample, sequenced in a study of cytomegalovirus exposure and HLA in healthy donors. Use of 60 Vbeta and 13 Jbeta primers characterized the PCR. Some clones are missing from TCRdb's copy, which holds only in-frame ones; the method was immunoSEQ multiplex PCR. The profile shows about 110,000 clones, over 60% of them singletons. Material: PBMCs. These receptors came from a woman between 55 and 75 years old in good health and CMV-seropositive.

The V and J genes are TRBV6-5 and TRBJ2-3; D is ambiguous. The CDR3 has 15 amino acids. Germline CDR1 is MNHEY and CDR2 is SVGAGI. Trimming removed 2 bases at V and 2 bases at J, with 11 bases between. The CDR3 reads CASSYAALHTDTQYF. In DNA, the CDR3 is TGTGCCAGCAGTTACGCGGCCCTCCACACAGATACGCAGTATTTT.

The chain has TRBV6-1 and TRBJ2-5, with D perhaps matching TRBD1 (6 bases). The assigned J gene may be wrong: the sequence end matches TRBJ2-7 better. This CDR3 comprises 14 residues. Germline V gives CDR1 MNHNS, CDR2 SASEGT. This CDR3 reads CASSETGRSYEQYF. The CDR3 nucleotides are TGTGCCAGCAGTGAGACAGGTAGATCCTACGAGCAGTACTTC.

The chain recombines TRBV28 with TRBJ2-5; 7 nucleotides align to TRBD2. The CDR3 extends over 16 amino acids. The V gene's germline CDR1 is MDHEN and CDR2 SYDVKM. Unmatched junction bases numbered 11, after V lost 2 bases and J lost 5 bases. In DNA, the CDR3 is TGTGCCAGCAGTTTACTGGGACGAGGGACTATTGAGACCCAGTACTTC. This encodes CASSLLGRGTIETQYF.

This chain's CDR3 is CASSFTQGAASEAFF. The CDR3 nucleotides are TGTGCCAGCAGCTTTACCCAGGGGGCCGCCTCTGAAGCTTTCTTT. The V gene is TRBV7-9, the J gene TRBJ1-1, with 8 bases fitting TRBD1. CDR1 and CDR2 from the germline V gene are SEHNR and FQNEAQ (reference sequence). Trimming cost V 3 bases and J 6 bases; bases outside gene matches: 9. This CDR3 contains 15 residues.